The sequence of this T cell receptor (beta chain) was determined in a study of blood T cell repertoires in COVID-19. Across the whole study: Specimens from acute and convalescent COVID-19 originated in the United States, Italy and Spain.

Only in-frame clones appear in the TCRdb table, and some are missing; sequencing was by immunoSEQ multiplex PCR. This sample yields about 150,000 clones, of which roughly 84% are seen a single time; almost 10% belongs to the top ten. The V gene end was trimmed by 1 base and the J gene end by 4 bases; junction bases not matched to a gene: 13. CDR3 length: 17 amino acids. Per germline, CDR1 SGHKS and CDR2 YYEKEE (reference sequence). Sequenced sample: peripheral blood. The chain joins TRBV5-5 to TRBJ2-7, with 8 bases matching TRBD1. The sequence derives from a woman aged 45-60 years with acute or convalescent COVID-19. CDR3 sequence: CASSLLEGYDRGYEQYF. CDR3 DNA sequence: TGTGCCAGCAGCTTGTTGGAGGGATACGACAGGGGTTACGAGCAGTACTTC.